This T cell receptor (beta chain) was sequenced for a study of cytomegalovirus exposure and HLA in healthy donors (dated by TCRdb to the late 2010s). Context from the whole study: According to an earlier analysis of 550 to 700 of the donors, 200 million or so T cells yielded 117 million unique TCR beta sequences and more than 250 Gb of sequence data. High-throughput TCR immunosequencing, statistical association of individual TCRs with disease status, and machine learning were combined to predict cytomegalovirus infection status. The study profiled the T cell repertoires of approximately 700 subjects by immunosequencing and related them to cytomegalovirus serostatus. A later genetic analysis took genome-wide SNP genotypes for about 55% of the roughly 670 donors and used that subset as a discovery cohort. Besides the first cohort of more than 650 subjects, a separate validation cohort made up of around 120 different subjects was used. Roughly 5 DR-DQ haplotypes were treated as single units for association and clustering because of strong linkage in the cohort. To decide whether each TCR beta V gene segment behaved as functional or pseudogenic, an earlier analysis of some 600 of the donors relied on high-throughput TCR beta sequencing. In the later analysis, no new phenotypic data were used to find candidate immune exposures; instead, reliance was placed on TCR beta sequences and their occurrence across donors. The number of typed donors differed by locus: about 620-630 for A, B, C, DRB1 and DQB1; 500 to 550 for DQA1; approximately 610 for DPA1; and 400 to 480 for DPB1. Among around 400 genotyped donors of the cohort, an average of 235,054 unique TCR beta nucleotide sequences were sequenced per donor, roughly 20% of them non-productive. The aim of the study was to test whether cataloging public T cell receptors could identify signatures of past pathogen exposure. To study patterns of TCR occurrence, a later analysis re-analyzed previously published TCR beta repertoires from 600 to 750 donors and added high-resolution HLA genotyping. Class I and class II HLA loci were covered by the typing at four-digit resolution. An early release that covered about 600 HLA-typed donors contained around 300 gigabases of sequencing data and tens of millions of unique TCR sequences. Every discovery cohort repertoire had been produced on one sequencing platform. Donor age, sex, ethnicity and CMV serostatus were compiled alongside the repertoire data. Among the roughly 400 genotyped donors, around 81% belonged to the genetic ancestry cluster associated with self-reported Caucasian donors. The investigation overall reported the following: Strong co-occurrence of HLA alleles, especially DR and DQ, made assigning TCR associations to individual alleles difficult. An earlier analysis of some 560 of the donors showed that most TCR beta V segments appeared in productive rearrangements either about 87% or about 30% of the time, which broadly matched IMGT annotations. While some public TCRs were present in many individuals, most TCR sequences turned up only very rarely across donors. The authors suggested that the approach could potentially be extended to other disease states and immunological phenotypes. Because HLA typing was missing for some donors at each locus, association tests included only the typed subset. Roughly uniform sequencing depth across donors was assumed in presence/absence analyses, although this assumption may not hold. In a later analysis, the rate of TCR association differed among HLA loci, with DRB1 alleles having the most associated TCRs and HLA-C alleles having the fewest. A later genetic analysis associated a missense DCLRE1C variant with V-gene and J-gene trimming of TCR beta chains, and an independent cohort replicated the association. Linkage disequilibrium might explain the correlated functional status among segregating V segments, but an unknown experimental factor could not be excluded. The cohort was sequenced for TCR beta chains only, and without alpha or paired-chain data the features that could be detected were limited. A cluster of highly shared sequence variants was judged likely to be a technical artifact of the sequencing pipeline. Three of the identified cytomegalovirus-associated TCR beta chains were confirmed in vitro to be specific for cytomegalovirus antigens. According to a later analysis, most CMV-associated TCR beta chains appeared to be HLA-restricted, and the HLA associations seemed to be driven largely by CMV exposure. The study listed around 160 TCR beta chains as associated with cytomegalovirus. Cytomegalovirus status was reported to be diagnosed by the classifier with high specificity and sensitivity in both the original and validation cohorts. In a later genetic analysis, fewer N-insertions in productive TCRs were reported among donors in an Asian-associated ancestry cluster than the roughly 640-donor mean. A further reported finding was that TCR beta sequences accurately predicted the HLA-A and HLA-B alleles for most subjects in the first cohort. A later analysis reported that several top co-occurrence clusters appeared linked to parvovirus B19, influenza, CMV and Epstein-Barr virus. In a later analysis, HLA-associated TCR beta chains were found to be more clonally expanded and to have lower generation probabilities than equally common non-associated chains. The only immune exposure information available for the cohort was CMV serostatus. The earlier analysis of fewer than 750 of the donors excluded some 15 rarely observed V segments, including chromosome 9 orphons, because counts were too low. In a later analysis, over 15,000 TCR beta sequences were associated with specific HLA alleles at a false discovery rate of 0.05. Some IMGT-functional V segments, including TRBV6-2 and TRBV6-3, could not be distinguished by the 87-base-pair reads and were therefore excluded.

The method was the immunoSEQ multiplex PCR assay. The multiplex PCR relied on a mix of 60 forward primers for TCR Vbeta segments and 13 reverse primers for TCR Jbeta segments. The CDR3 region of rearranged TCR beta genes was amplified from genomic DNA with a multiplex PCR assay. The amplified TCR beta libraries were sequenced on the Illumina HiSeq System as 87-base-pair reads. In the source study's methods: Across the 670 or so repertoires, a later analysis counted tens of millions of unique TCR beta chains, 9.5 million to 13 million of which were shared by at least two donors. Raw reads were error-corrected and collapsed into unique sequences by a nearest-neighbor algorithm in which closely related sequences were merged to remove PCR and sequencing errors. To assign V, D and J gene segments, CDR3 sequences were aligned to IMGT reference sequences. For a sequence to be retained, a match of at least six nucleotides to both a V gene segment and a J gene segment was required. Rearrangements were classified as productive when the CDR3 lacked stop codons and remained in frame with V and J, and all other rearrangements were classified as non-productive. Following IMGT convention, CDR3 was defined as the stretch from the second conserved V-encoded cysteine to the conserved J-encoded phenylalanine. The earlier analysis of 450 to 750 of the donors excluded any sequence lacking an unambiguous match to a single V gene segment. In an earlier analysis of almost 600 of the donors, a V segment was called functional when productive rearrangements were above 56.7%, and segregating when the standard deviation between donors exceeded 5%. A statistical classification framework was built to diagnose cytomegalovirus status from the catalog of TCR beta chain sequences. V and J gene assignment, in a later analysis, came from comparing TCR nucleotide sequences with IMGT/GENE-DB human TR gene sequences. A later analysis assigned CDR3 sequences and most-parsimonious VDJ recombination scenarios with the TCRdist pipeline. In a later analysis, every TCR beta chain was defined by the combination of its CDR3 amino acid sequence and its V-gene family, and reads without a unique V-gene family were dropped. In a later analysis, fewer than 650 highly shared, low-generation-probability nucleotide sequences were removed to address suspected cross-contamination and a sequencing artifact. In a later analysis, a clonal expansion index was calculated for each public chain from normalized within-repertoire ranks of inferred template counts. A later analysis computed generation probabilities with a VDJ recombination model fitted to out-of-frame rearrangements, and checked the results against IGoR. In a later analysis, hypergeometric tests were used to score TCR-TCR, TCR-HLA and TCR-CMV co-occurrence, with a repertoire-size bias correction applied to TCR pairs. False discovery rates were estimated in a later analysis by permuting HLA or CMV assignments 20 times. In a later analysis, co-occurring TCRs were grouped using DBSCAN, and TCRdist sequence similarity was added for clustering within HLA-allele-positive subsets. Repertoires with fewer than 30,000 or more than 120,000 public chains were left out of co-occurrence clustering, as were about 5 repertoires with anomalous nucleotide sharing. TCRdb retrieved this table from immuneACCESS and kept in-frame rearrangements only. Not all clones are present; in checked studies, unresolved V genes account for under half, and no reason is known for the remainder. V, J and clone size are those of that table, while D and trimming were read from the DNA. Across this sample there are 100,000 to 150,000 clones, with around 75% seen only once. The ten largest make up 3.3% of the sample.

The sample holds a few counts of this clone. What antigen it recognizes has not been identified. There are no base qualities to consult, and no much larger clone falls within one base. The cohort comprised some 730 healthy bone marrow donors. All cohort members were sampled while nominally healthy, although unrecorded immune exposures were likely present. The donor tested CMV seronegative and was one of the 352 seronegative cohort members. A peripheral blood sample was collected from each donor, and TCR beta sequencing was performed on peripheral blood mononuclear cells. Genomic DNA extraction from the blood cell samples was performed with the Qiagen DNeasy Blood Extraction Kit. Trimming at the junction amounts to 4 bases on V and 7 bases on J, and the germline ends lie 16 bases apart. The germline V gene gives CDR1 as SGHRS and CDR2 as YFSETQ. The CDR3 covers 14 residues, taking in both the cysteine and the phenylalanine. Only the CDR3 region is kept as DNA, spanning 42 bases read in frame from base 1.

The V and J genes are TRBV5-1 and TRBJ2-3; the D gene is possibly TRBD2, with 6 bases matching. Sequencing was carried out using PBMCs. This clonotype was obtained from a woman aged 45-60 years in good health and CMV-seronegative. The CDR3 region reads CASSLGGSSYTQYF. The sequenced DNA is TGCGCCAGCAGCCTTGGGGGGAGTTCCTATACGCAGTATTTT.